The sequence of this T cell receptor beta chain was determined in a study of cytomegalovirus exposure and HLA in healthy donors. Broader study findings: In vitro assays verified that three CMV-associated chains recognized CMV antigens specifically. For most TCR sequences rarity was the rule, although some public TCRs occurred in many donors. It was reportedly the case that the classifier diagnosed cytomegalovirus status with high specificity and sensitivity. Cytomegalovirus-associated TCR beta chains were listed, numbering more than 150.

Clones were read by immunoSEQ multiplex PCR, and TCRdb kept only the in-frame ones, dropping some. This sample yields some 200,000 clones, of which 85% to 95% are seen a single time; 0.85% to 1.2% belongs to the top ten. Unmatched junction bases numbered 13, after V lost 4 bases and J lost 7 bases. Per germline, CDR1 SGHNT and CDR2 YYREEE (reference sequence). The CDR3 has 15 amino acids. Points on this clone: As yet, its antigen is unknown.

Sequencing was performed on PBMCs. This chain connects TRBV5-4 to TRBJ1-2; the match to TRBD1 covers 7 bases. The sequence was collected from a woman between 18 and 29 years old in good health and CMV-seronegative. The CDR3 DNA reads as TGTGCCAGCAGCCCGACTTGGACAGGCGTTTCTGGCTACACCTTC. The encoded protein is CASSPTWTGVSGYTF.